This TCR beta chain was identified in a study of T cells in Graves' hyperthyroidism and ophthalmopathy. The V end was cut by 4 bases, the J end by 1 base, with 10 bases between. Germline values: CDR1 MGHRA, CDR2 YSYEKL. The CDR3 spans 14 residues. RNA transcripts were the template for amplifying TCR beta CDR3 regions. The TCR CDR3 was amplified in a first-round RT-PCR using the HTBI primer set. TCRdb re-analysed the multiplex PCR reads in MiXCR, keeping a single row per CDR3 protein. The sample includes about 600,000 distinct CDR3 sequences, about a sixth of them seen just once. The J gene is TRBJ2-5, the V gene TRBV4-1; perhaps TRBD1 as D (6 bases). The material sequenced was blood. The receptor was derived from a woman between 35 and 50 years old with Graves' ophthalmopathy. The CDR3 DNA is TGCGCCAGCAGCCGAATGGGGGCCCAAGAGACCCAGTACTTC. It yields the protein CASSRMGAQETQYF.